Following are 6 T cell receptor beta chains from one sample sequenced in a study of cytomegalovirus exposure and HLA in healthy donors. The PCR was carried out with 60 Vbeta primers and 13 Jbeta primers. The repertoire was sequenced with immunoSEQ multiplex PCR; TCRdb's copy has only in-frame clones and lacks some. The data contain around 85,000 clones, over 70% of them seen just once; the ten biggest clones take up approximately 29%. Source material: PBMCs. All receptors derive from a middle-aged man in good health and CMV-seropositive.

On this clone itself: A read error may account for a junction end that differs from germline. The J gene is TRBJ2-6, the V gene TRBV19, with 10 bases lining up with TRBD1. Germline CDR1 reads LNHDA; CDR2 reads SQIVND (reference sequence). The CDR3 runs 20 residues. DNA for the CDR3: TGTGCCAGTAGTTTCGGACAGGGGGGAGATTTACATTCTGGGGCCAACGGCCTGACTTTC. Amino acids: CASSFGQGGDLHSGANGLTF.

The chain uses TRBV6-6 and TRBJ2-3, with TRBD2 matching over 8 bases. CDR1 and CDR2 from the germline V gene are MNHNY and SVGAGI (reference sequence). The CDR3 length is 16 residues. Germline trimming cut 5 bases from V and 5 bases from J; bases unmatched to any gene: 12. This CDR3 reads CASSPTGTRARDTQYF. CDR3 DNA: TGTGCCAGCAGTCCTACCGGGACTAGGGCCCGAGATACGCAGTATTTT.

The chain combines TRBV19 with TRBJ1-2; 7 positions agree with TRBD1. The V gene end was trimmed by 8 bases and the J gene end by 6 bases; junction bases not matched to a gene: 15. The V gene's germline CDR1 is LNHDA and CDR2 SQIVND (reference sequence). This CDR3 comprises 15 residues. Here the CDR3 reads CASAYRTGSGDGYTF. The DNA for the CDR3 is TGTGCCAGTGCCTACCGGACAGGCTCTGGGGATGGCTACACCTTC. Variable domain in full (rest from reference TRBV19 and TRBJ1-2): DGGITQSPKYLFRKEGQNVTLSCEQNLNHDAMYWYRQDPGQGLRLIYYSQIVNDFQKGDIAEGYSVSREKKESFPLTVTSAQKNPTAFYLCASAYRTGSGDGYTFGSGTRLTVV.

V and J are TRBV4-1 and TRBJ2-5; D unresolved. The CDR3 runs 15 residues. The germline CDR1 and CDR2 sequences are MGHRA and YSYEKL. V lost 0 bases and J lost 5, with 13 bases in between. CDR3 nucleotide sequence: TGCGCCAGCAGCCAAGATCCAGGATCCCCGGAGACCCAGTACTTC. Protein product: CASSQDPGSPETQYF.

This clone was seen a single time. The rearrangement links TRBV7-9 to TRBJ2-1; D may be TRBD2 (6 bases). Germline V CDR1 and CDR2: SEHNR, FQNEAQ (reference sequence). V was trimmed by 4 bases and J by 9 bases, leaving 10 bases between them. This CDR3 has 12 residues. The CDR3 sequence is CASSSLSGEQFF. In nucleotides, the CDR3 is TGTGCCAGCAGCTCGCTTAGCGGTGAGCAGTTCTTC.

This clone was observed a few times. Written as DNA, the CDR3 is TGTGCCAGCAGTGTTAATAGCGGGAGGGCTTCCGACGAGCAGTACTTC. Translation: CASSVNSGRASDEQYF. The rearrangement links TRBV2 to TRBJ2-7; TRBD2 matches 11 bases. The ends lost 4 bases at V and 5 bases at J; junction bases unmatched: 10. This CDR3 has 16 residues. Germline V gene data show CDR1 as SNHLY and CDR2 as FYNNEI.